These 10 T cell receptor beta chains originate from one sample sequenced in a study of T cells in Graves' hyperthyroidism and ophthalmopathy. Regions amplified from RNA transcripts were the TCR beta CDR3 regions. The study used the HTBI primer set for a first-round RT-PCR of the TCR CDR3. TCRdb reanalysed the multiplex PCR reads using MiXCR and keeps one entry per CDR3 protein. In the table there are about 680,000 distinct CDR3 sequences, 35% of which are singletons. The material sequenced was blood. Receptor source: a woman between 40 and 55 years old with Graves' hyperthyroidism.

About this clonotype itself: Given the absence of the conserved phenylalanine or tryptophan at the CDR3 end, a read error is likely. Because the CDR3's place on the DNA is in doubt, the DNA is left out and the CDR3 is given as listed by TCRdb. The genes are TRBV15 and TRBJ1-1. The CDR3 spans 9 amino acids, including both terminal residues. The germline CDR1 and CDR2 sequences are LNHNV and YYDKDF (reference sequence). The CDR3 loop is CATSLAGLY.

This clonotype was detected a few times. Just one base apart from a much larger clone, this may be a read error. The V call is TRBV10-3, the J call TRBJ1-1; 8 bases line up with TRBD1. The CDR3 is made up of 15 amino acids. Per the germline V gene, CDR1 is ENHRY and CDR2 is SYGVKD. The V segment lost 8 bases and the J segment 1 base; nucleotides outside the gene matches: 9. The CDR3 DNA is TGTGCCATCCATTCGGGACAGGCCTCGAACACTGAAGCTTTCTTT. Protein sequence: CAIHSGQASNTEAFF.

The chain employs TRBV20-1 and TRBJ2-7; a possible D gene is TRBD1 (5 bases). Trimming removed 4 bases at V and 5 bases at J, with 12 bases between. CDR1 DFQATT and CDR2 SNEGSKA come from the germline V gene (reference sequence). This CDR3 is built from 12 residues. The CDR3, as DNA: TGCAGTGCTATGGGGCAGAGCGACGAGCAGTACTTC. This encodes CSAMGQSDEQYF.

The chain links TRBV10-3 to TRBJ2-2, with TRBD1 identical over 7 bases. The CDR3 totals 16 residues. Germline-derived CDR1 and CDR2 are ENHRY and SYGVKD. V lost 3 bases, J lost 0 bases, and 4 bases stayed unmatched. The CDR3 nucleotides read TGTGCCATCAGTGACCCAGGGGGAGCGAACACCGGGGAGCTGTTTTTT. Residues: CAISDPGGANTGELFF.

The CDR3 is CSLGTGQGRVYEQYF. For the CDR3, the DNA is TGCAGCTTGGGGACAGGGCAGGGTCGAGTCTACGAGCAGTACTTC. The gene calls are TRBV29-1 and TRBJ2-7; TRBD1 agrees at 9 bases. V was pared by 8 bases and J by 3 bases, with 14 bases of the junction left unmatched. This CDR3 comprises 15 residues. Germline V gene sequence: CDR1 SQVTM, CDR2 ANQGSEA.

J is TRBJ1-5 and V is TRBV18; no firm D call. CDR3 length: 15 amino acids. Trimming cost V 2 bases and J 1 base, with 9 bases left between them. The germline CDR1 and CDR2 sequences are KGHSH and LQKENI. This CDR3 reads CASSPSGWSNQPQHF. Here the CDR3 DNA reads TGTGCCAGCTCACCATCGGGATGGAGCAATCAGCCCCAGCATTTT.

On this clonotype: Relative to the germline gene, one junction end is altered; a read error may explain this. The rearrangement joins TRBV2 to TRBJ1-1; TRBD1 matches 8 bases. Germline CDR1 SNHLY, CDR2 FYNNEI. This CDR3 comprises 15 residues. The CDR3 DNA reads as TGCGCCAGCAGCCCCTCGGACAGGGAGGTGGCTGAAGCTTTCTTT. The encoded protein is CASSPSDREVAEAFF.

This sequence joins TRBV20-1 and TRBJ1-1; perhaps TRBD1 as D (5 bases). Germline V gene data show CDR1 as DFQATT and CDR2 as SNEGSKA (reference sequence). The CDR3 is made up of 14 amino acids. V lost 1 base and J lost 0, with 9 bases in between. The CDR3 DNA reads TGCAGTGCTAGAGTCGGGGCTATGAACACTGAAGCTTTCTTT. This gives the protein CSARVGAMNTEAFF.

Concerning this clonotype: As the CDR3 is not closed by the conserved phenylalanine or tryptophan, this likely results from a read error. This rearrangement joins TRBV5-6 to TRBJ2-5, with no clear D. The CDR3 runs 12 residues. The V end was cut by 6 bases, the J end by 5 bases, with 11 bases between. The germline CDR1 and CDR2 sequences are SGHDT and YYEEEE. The CDR3 nucleotides read TGTGCCAGCATGTCGTTGGGGGAGACCCAGTACCTC. Its protein product is CASMSLGETQYL.

In the case of this clonotype: With a much larger clone just one base away, this may be a read error. This sequence joins TRBV11-2 and TRBJ1-1; 7 nucleotides match TRBD1. Losses at the gene ends were 5 bases for V and 4 bases for J; bases not matched to a gene: 10. Germline V CDR1 and CDR2: SGHAT, FQNNGV. The length of the CDR3 is 15 residues. Written as DNA, the CDR3 is TGTGCCAGCAGCCGAGAAGGCAGGGGGGCCACTGAAGCTTTCTTT. Translated, it gives CASSREGRGATEAFF. The variable domain in full, completed from reference TRBV11-2 and TRBJ1-1, reads EAGVAQSPRYKIIEKRQSVAFWCNPISGHATLYWYQQILGQGPKLLIQFQNNGVVDDSQLPKDRFSAERLKGVDSTLKIQPAKLEDSAVYLCASSREGRGATEAFFGQGTRLTVV.